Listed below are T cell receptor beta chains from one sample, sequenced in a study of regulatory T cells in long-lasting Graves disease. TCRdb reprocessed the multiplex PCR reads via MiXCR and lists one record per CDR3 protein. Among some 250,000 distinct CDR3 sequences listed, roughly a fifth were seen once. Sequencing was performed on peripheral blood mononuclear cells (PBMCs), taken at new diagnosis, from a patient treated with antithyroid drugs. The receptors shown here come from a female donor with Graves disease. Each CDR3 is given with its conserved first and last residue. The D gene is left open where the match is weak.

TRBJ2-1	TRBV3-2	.	CASSQPRGGYNEQFF
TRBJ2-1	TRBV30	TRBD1	CAWSKTGVADEQFF
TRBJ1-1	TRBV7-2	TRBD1	CASTRQGARDSEAFF
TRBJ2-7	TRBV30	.	CAWSGRGALGEQYF
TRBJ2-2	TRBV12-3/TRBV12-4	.	CASSLWGPNTGELFF
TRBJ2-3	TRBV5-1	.	CASRISGVTDTQYF
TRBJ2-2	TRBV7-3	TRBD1	CASSDRTGNTGELFF
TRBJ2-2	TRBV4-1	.	CASSQVPGEVAGELFF
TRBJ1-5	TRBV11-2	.	CASSLTLDRGLNQPQHF
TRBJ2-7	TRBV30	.	CAWTYGARGEQYF
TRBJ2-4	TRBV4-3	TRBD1	CASSQEDRAGNIQYF
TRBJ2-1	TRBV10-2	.	CASSALSGHNNEQFF
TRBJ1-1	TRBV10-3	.	CAISRHLNTEAFF
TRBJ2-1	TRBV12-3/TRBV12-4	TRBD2	CASSFTRQRGHNEQFF
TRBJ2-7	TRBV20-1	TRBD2	CSAGAPGLAGGYEQYF
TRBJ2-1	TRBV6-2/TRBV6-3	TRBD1	CASSDRASYNEQFF
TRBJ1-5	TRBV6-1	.	CASRPLTLDNPNQPQHF
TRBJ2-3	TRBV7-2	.	CASSLKNTDTQYF
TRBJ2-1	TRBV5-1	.	CASSRQISSYNEQFF
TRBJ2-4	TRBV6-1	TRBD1	CASSGWTGYKNIQYF
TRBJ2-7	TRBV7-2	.	CASSIRGYEQYF
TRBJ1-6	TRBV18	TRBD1	CASSSTGLNSPLHF
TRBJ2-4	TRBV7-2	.	CASSPPGGIQYF
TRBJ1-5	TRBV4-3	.	CASSQDWQSNQPQHF
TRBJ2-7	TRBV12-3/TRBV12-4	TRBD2	CASTPGAGGDYEQYF
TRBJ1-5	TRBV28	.	CASSSRLWSNQPQHF
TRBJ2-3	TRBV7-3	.	CASSLTRRGFSTDTQYF
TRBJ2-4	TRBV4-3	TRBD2	CASSLIGLENIQYF
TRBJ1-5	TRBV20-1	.	CSEGMGNQPQHF
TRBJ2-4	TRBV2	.	CASHGRGKEDKNIQYF
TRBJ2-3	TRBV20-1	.	CSARDRADDTDTQYF
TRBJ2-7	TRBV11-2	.	CASSSSGGMAGEQYF
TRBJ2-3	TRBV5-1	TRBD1	CASSGQGARTDTQYF
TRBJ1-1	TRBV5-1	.	CASSLGGVGNTEAFF
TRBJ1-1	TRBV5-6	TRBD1	CASRPTGGWTEAFF
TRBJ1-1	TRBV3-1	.	CASSQDWSGWAEAFF
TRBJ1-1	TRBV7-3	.	CASSLSSGVGDTEAFF
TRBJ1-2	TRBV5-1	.	CASSLASLFGYTF
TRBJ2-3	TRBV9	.	CASSVGADTDTQYF
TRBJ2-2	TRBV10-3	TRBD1	CAIKTSGTGDTGELFF
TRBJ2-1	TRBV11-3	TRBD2	CASSWSSGEFYNEQFF
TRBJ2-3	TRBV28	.	CASSHRTATDTQYF
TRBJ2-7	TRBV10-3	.	CAISPRLLAYEQYF
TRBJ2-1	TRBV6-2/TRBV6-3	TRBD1	CASRKGTGGHNEQFF
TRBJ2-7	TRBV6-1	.	CASRVTRAISYEQYF
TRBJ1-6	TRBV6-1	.	CASRRGQGQGRRNSPLHF
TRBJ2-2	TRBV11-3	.	CASSLGLSTGELFF
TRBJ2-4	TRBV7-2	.	CASSLGGGGVWDIQYF
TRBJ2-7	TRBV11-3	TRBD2	CASSLAGGQVQYF
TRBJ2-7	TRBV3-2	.	CASSQCGETYEQYF
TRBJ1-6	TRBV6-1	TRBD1	CASSTGTGGFSPLHF
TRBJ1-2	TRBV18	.	CASSLGGQNYDYTF
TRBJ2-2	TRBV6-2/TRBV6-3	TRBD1	CASVGQGNTGELFF
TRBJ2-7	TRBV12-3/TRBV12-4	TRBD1	CASSDRGLRRYEQYF
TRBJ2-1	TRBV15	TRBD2	CATSRDNWRLAHEQFF
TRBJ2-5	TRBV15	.	CATSRDQEGGETQYF
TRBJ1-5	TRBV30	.	CAWSVGYSNQPQHF
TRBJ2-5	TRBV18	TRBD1	CASSPPTGGFGETQYF
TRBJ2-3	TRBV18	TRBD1	CASSPKDRATDTQYF
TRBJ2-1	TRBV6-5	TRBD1	CASSYSGDSSYNEQFF